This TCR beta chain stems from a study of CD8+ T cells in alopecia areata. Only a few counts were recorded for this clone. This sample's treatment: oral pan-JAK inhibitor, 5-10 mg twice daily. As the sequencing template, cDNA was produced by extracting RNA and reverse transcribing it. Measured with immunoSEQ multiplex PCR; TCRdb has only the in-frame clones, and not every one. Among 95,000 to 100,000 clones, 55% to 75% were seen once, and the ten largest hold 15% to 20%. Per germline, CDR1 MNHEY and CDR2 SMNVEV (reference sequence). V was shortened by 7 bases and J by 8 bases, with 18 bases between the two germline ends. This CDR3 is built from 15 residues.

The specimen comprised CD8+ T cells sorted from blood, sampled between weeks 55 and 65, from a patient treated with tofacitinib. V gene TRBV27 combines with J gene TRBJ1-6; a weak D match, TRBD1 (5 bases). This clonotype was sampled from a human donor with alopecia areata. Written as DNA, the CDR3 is TGTGCCAGCAACCTATACGGGGCTGCGGATTCACCCCTCCACTTT. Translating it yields CASNLYGAADSPLHF.